This T cell receptor beta chain was obtained from a study of breast tumors, draining lymph nodes, adjacent tissues. Findings and caveats of the study: Compared with basal-like, luminal-like tumors shared significantly more repertoire with nontumor tissue. Data only fit, rather than demonstrated, lymph node origin of most tumor T cells.

MiXCR, run by TCRdb on the multiplex PCR reads, gives a single entry per CDR3 protein. The data contain 150,000 to 200,000 distinct CDR3 sequences, 30% to 35% of them singletons. Breast cancer patients provided tissue from their axillary draining lymph nodes. This clonotype has a count of ten or more. Its specificity is unknown. V was shortened by 5 bases and J by 4 bases, with 12 bases between the two germline ends. Germline CDR1 reads LNHDA; CDR2 reads SQIVND (reference sequence). The CDR3 covers 15 residues. The chain has TRBV19 and TRBJ1-6; no firm D call. The source is a female donor with breast cancer. Some clones in this sample may be carry-over from other donors' samples. The material sequenced was axillary lymph node tissue. The CDR3 DNA reads TGTGCCAGTAGTCTTCGGCGGGAATATAATTCACCCCTCCACTTT. Residues: CASSLRREYNSPLHF.